This TCR beta chain was documented in a study of blood T cell repertoires in COVID-19. Study in general: The study drew acute and convalescent COVID-19 samples from the United States, Italy and Spain. PBMCs, B-cell-depleted T cells, or T cells provided the cDNA or gDNA that made up the material.

V was shortened by 5 bases and J by 2 bases, with 9 bases between the two germline ends. The CDR3 has 13 residues. Germline CDR1 LNHDA, CDR2 SQIVND (reference sequence). Under the authors' procedure: From reference gene primer amplification, estimates of nucleated cell counts were derived. Using immunoSEQ multiplex PCR, the repertoire was profiled, and TCRdb retains in-frame clones only, with some absent. The V and J calls and clone size come from that table; D and trimming were worked out from the DNA. Among fewer than 350,000 clones listed, approximately 90% were seen once. The TCR sequence derives from a man aged 35 to 55 with acute or convalescent COVID-19. Material for sequencing was peripheral blood. The chain has TRBV19 and TRBJ1-1; D unresolved. The chain's CDR3 is CASSAQHNTEAFF. In DNA form, the CDR3 reads TGTGCCAGTAGTGCCCAACATAACACTGAAGCTTTCTTT.